The present T cell receptor beta chain was sequenced within a study of cytomegalovirus exposure and HLA in healthy donors. Concerning this clone: Antigen specificity is unknown.

Vbeta (60) and Jbeta (13) primers were used in the PCR. TCRdb's table, derived via immunoSEQ multiplex PCR, lists solely in-frame clones and lacks some. The sample has about 130,000 clones, and its top ten clones hold about 2.7%. This CDR3 comprises 15 residues. With 4 bases removed from V and 5 bases from J, the gap between germline ends came to 19 bases. Germline lookup yields CDR1 SGDLS and CDR2 YYNGEE. Study-wide findings and caveats: The listing of 160 or so TCR beta chains classed them as cytomegalovirus-associated. Specificity for CMV antigens was confirmed in vitro for a few of the CMV-associated chains. Productive rates of about 87% or about 30% were seen for most TCR beta V segments in an earlier analysis. Analysis was carried out at a later point, and it linked a missense DCLRE1C variant to TCR beta V- and J-gene trimming.

This sequence originates from a man between 25 and 39 years old in good health and CMV-seronegative. J is TRBJ2-7 and V is TRBV9, with a tentative D call TRBD1 (5 bases). Source material: PBMCs. The CDR3 is CASSPRRIDSHEQYF. In DNA form, the CDR3 reads TGTGCCAGCAGCCCACGACGGATAGACAGCCACGAGCAGTACTTC.